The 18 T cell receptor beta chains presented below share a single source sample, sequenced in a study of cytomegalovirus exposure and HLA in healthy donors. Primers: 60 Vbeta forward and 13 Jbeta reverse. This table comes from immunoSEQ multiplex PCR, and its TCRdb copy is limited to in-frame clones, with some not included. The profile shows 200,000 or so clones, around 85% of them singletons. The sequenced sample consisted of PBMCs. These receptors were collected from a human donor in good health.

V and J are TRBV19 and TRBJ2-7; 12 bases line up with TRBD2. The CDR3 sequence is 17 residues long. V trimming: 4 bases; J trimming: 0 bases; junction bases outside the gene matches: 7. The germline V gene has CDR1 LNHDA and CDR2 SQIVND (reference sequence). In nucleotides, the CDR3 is TGTGCCAGTAGTACGACTAGCGGGAGCCCTTCCTCCTACGAGCAGTACTTC. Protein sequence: CASSTTSGSPSSYEQYF.

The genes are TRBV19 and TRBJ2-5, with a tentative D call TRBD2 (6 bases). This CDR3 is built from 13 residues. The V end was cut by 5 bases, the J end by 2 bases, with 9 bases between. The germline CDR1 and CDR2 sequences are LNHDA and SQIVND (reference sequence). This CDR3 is CASSLGLQETQYF. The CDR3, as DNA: TGTGCCAGTAGTCTGGGACTGCAAGAGACCCAGTACTTC.

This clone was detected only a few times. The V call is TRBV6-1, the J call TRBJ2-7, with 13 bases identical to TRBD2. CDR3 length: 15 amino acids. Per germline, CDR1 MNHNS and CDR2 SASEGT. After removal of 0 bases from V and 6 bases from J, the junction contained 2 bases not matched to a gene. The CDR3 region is CASSEATSGRVEQYF. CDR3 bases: TGTGCCAGCAGTGAAGCCACTAGCGGGAGGGTCGAGCAGTACTTC.

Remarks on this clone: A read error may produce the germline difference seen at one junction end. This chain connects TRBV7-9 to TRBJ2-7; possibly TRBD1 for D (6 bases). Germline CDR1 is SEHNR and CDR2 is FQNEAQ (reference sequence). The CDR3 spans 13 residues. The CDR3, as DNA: TGTTCCAGCAGATCGGACAGCACCTACGAGCAGTACTTC. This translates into CSSRSDSTYEQYF.

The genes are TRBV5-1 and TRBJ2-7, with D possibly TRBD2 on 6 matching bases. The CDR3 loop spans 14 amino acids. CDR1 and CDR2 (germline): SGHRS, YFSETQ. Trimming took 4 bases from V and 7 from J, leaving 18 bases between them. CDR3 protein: CASSRTTKVGEQYF. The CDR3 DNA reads TGCGCCAGCAGCCGGACTACCAAGGTCGGGGAGCAGTACTTC.

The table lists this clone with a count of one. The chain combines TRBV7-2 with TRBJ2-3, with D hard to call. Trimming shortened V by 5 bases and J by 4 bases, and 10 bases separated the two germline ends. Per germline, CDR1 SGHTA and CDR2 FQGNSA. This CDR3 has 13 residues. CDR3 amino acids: CASSTWAPDTQYF. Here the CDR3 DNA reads TGTGCCAGCAGCACATGGGCCCCAGATACGCAGTATTTT.

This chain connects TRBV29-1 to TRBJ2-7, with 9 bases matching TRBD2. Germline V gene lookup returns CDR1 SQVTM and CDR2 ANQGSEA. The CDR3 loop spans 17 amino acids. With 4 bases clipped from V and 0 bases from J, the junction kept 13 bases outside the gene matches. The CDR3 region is CSVVSTSGWTFSYEQYF. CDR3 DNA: TGCAGCGTTGTGTCTACTAGCGGGTGGACCTTCTCCTACGAGCAGTACTTC.

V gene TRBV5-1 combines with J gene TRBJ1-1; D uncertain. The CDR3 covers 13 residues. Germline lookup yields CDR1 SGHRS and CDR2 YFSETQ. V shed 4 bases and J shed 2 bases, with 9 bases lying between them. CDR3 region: CASSPDPNTEAFF. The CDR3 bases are TGCGCCAGCAGCCCAGATCCCAACACTGAAGCTTTCTTT. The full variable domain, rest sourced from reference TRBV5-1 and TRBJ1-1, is KAGVTQTPRYLIKTRGQQVTLSCSPISGHRSVSWYQQTPGQGLQFLFEYFSETQRNKGNFPGRFSGRQFSNSRSEMNVSTLELGDSALYLCASSPDPNTEAFFGQGTRLTVV.

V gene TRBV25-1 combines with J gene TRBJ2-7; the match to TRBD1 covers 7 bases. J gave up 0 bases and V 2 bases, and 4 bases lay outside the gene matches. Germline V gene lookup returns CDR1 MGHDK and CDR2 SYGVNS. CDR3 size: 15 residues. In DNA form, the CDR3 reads TGTGCCAGCAGTGAACAGGGACAGTCCTCCTACGAGCAGTACTTC. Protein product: CASSEQGQSSYEQYF.

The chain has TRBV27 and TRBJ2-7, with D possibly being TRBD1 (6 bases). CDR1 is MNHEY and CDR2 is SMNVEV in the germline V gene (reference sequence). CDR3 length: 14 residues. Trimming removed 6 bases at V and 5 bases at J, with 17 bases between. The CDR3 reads CASSRGPLVDEQYF. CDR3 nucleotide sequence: TGTGCCAGCAGCAGGGGTCCCTTGGTGGACGAGCAGTACTTC.

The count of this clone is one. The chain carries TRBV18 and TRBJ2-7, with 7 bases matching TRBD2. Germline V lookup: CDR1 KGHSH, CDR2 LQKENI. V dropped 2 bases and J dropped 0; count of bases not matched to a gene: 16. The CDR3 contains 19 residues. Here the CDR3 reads CASSPRSEGYLADSYEQYF. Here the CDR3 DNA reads TGTGCCAGCTCACCAAGATCCGAGGGGTATCTAGCGGACTCCTACGAGCAGTACTTC.

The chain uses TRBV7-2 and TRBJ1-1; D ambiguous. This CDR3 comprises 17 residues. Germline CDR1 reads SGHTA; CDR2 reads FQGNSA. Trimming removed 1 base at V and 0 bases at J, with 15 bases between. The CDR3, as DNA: TGTGCCAGCAGCTTAGTTTGGGCAGGCCGGATGAACACTGAAGCTTTCTTT. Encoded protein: CASSLVWAGRMNTEAFF. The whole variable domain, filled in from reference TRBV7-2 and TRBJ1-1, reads GAGVSQSPSNKVTEKGKDVELRCDPISGHTALYWYRQSLGQGLEFLIYFQGNSAPDKSGLPSDRFSAERTGGSVSTLTIQRTQQEDSAVYLCASSLVWAGRMNTEAFFGQGTRLTVV.

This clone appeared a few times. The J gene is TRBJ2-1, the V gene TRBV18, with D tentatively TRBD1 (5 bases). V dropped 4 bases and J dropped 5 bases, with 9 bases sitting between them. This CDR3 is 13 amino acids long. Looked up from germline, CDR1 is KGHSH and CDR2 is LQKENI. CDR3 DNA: TGTGCCAGCTCACAGGGGCCCGACAATGAGCAGTTCTTC. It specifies CASSQGPDNEQFF. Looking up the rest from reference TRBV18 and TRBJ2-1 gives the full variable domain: NAGVMQNPRHLVRRRGQEARLRCSPMKGHSHVYWYRQLPEEGLKFMVYLQKENIIDESGMPKERFSAEFPKEGPSILRIQQVVRGDSAAYFCASSQGPDNEQFFGPGTRLTVL.

The DNA for the CDR3 is TGTGCCAGCAGCTTGAGGCTAGCGGGAGCTTACGAGCAGTACTTC. Protein product: CASSLRLAGAYEQYF. The chain has TRBV5-4 and TRBJ2-7; 10 bases are a match to TRBD2. V was clipped by 1 base and J by 4 bases; unmatched bases: 5. This CDR3 spans 15 amino acids. CDR1 and CDR2 from the germline V gene are SGHNT and YYREEE (reference sequence).

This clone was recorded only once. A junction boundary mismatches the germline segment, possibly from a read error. The CDR3 spells CSSSPPGLAGGNTGELFF. CDR3 coding DNA: TGTTCCAGCAGCCCGCCGGGACTAGCGGGGGGTAACACCGGGGAGCTGTTTTTT. The rearrangement uses TRBV7-9 and TRBJ2-2, with TRBD2 matching over 15 bases. This CDR3 has 18 amino acids. The germline gives CDR1 SEHNR, CDR2 FQNEAQ (reference sequence).

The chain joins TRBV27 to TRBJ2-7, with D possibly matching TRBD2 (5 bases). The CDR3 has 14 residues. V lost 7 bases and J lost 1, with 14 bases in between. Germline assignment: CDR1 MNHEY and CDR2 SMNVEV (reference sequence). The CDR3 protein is CASTLRTGSYEQYF. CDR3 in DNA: TGTGCCAGCACCCTACGGACTGGTTCCTACGAGCAGTACTTC.

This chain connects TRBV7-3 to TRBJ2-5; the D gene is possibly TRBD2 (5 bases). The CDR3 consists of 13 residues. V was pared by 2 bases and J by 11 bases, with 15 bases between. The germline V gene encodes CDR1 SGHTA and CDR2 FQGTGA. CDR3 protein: CASSLESSQEQYF. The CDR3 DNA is TGTGCCAGCAGCTTAGAGTCTAGCCAAGAGCAGTACTTC.

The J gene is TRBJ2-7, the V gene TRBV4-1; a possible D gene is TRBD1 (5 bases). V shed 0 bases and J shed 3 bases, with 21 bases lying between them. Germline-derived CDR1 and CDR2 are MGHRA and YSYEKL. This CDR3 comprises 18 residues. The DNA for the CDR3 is TGCGCCAGCAGCCAAGAGAAGGGAACAGGAATTCAAAACTACGAGCAGTACTTC. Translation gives CASSQEKGTGIQNYEQYF.